These 30 T cell receptor beta chains were all obtained from the same sample, sequenced in a study of control samples from healthy donors and cancer patients (TCRdb year 2020). The library was built by means of the immunoSEQ multiplex PCR assay. The table comes from immuneACCESS by way of TCRdb, which keeps in-frame sequences with V and J called. Part of the clones is missing from these tables; in studies checked, under half for an unresolved V gene and the rest for unknown reasons. This specimen's table enumerates roughly 190,000 clones. The ten largest clones add up to under 2.5% of the sample. Sequencing was done on a sample of blood. These TCRs come from a woman in her 30s in good health.

With regard to this clone: The identical CDR3 is also encoded by other nucleotide sequences in the sample. The chain couples TRBV29-1 to TRBJ1-1; no firm D call. This CDR3 comprises 13 residues. With 2 bases removed from V and 0 bases from J, the gap between germline ends came to 7 bases. The germline gives CDR1 SQVTM, CDR2 ANQGSEA. The CDR3 DNA sequence: TGCAGCGTTGAATTGGCCCTGAACACTGAAGCTTTCTTT. Protein product: CSVELALNTEAFF.

The V and J genes are TRBV5-6 and TRBJ2-7, with TRBD1 matching over 8 bases. The J call may be wrong; the DNA end is better matched by TRBJ2-1. The CDR3 covers 15 residues. Germline-derived CDR1 and CDR2 are SGHDT and YYEEEE. The DNA of the CDR3 is TGTGCCAGCAGCTTGGGAGACAGGGGCTACAATGAGCAGTTCTTC. Its translation: CASSLGDRGYNEQFF.

V and J are TRBV10-3 and TRBJ1-6; no clear D. Germline V CDR1 and CDR2: ENHRY, SYGVKD. The CDR3 extends over 16 amino acids. Trimming left V 0 bases short and J 8 bases short, with 14 bases between. Here the CDR3 reads CAISESSSRVDSPLHF. The DNA for the CDR3 is TGTGCCATCAGTGAGTCGAGTTCCCGGGTCGATTCACCCCTCCACTTT.

The V gene is TRBV7-9, the J gene TRBJ2-7, with D possibly being TRBD2 (5 bases). The CDR3 is 13 residues long. CDR1 SEHNR and CDR2 FQNEAQ come from the germline V gene (reference sequence). Trimming shortened V by 8 bases and J by 6 bases, and 17 bases separated the two germline ends. CDR3 in DNA: TGTGCCAGCGGTGGGTTAGGGAGAGGCGAGCAGTACTTC. Protein: CASGGLGRGEQYF. Complete variable domain (other parts from reference TRBV7-9 and TRBJ2-7): DTGVSQNPRHKITKRGQNVTFRCDPISEHNRLYWYRQTLGQGPEFLTYFQNEAQLEKSRLLSDRFSAERPKGSFSTLEIQRTEQGDSAMYLCASGGLGRGEQYFGPGTRLTVT.

The chain carries TRBV21-1 and TRBJ2-2; the table calls TRBD2, which could not be checked here. TRBV21-1 is labeled a pseudogene. The CDR3 extends over 13 amino acids. Written as DNA, the CDR3 is TGTGCCAGTCTCTATTCGGACACCGGGGAGCTGTTTTTT. It specifies CASLYSDTGELFF.

V gene TRBV28 combines with J gene TRBJ1-1; D unclear. With 7 bases removed from V and 4 bases from J, the gap between germline ends came to 13 bases. This CDR3 has 13 amino acids. CDR1 and CDR2 from the germline V gene are MDHEN and SYDVKM. CDR3 sequence (DNA): TGTGCCAGCATTCTGGGGTTGGGCACTGAAGCTTTCTTT. This encodes CASILGLGTEAFF.

J is TRBJ1-2 and V is TRBV24-1; no reliable D call. Germline lookup yields CDR1 KGHDR and CDR2 SFDVKD. The ends were cut back, 8 bases at V and 2 bases at J, with 8 bases in the middle. The CDR3 covers 12 residues. CDR3 sequence (DNA): TGTGCCACCAAGAACGGAAACTATGGCTACACCTTC. Translated: CATKNGNYGYTF.

This CDR3 is CASRITGITEAFF. The CDR3 DNA sequence: TGTGCCAGCAGGATAACAGGGATTACTGAAGCTTTCTTT. The chain uses TRBV27 and TRBJ1-1; D is possibly TRBD1 (6 bases). The germline CDR1 and CDR2 sequences are MNHEY and SMNVEV (reference sequence). Between the trimmed V and J ends, which lost 6 bases and 5 bases, there was a span of 13 bases. This CDR3 spans 13 amino acids.

The rearrangement links TRBV5-4 to TRBJ2-3; tentative D call: TRBD1 (6 bases). The CDR3 length is 13 residues. In germline, CDR1 is SGHNT, CDR2 YYREEE (reference sequence). Trimming shortened V by 7 bases and J by 2 bases, and 11 bases separated the two germline ends. The CDR3 nucleotides are TGTGCCAGCGGAGACAGGCCCACAGATACGCAGTATTTT. The encoded protein is CASGDRPTDTQYF.

The chain uses TRBV25-1 and TRBJ2-6; D is uncertain. This CDR3 has 18 residues. The V and J ends lost 5 bases and 1 base respectively, with 18 bases between them. Germline CDR1 and CDR2: MGHDK and SYGVNS. CDR3 bases: TGTGCCAGCAGTCCCTCCTCACGAAGGGTTTCTGGGGCCAACGTCCTGACTTTC. Amino acid sequence: CASSPSSRRVSGANVLTF.

The chain uses TRBV5-1 and TRBJ2-7; 9 positions agree with TRBD1. CDR3 length: 15 amino acids. Germline V lookup: CDR1 SGHRS, CDR2 YFSETQ. V gave up 2 bases and J gave up 4 bases; unmatched junction bases: 7. As DNA, the CDR3 is TGCGCCAGCAGCTTCAAACAGGGGGCTGGGTACGAGCAGTACTTC. This sequence encodes CASSFKQGAGYEQYF.

This chain links TRBV18 with TRBJ1-1, with TRBD1 as a possible D gene (5 bases). Trimming took off 5 bases at V and 2 bases at J, with 15 bases between the two ends. Germline V gives CDR1 KGHSH, CDR2 LQKENI. This CDR3 contains 15 residues. This chain's CDR3 is CASSEQAGHNTEAFF. As DNA, the CDR3 is TGTGCCAGCTCAGAACAGGCAGGCCACAACACTGAAGCTTTCTTT.

The chain links TRBV4-1 to TRBJ1-5; D unresolved. V lost 4 bases and J 9 bases, leaving 19 bases between the germline ends. Germline CDR1 reads MGHRA; CDR2 reads YSYEKL. The CDR3 has 15 amino acids. The chain's CDR3 is CASSPGYEGSRPQHF. CDR3 nucleotide sequence: TGCGCCAGCAGCCCTGGCTACGAGGGAAGCCGGCCCCAGCATTTT.

The V gene is TRBV19, the J gene TRBJ1-1; tentative D call: TRBD1 (6 bases). Trimming shortened V by 5 bases and J by 5 bases, and 15 bases separated the two germline ends. The CDR3 has 14 amino acids. Germline V CDR1 and CDR2: LNHDA, SQIVND (reference sequence). CDR3 region: CASSDKGGRTEAFF. In DNA form, the CDR3 reads TGTGCCAGTAGTGACAAAGGGGGGCGAACTGAAGCTTTCTTT.

The CDR3 loop is CASSSGLLNEQFF. The CDR3 nucleotides are TGTGCCAGCAGCTCGGGACTCCTCAATGAGCAGTTCTTC. The chain carries TRBV7-2 and TRBJ2-1; tentative D call: TRBD2 (6 bases). Germline CDR1 SGHTA, CDR2 FQGNSA. Trimming stripped 4 bases from V and 6 bases from J, with 10 bases between. The CDR3 contains 13 residues.

This rearrangement joins TRBV10-3 to TRBJ1-2; 7 bases are shared with TRBD1. There are 14 residues in the CDR3. The J segment lost 4 bases and the V segment lost 3 bases, leaving 5 bases of the junction unmatched. Germline-derived CDR1 and CDR2 are ENHRY and SYGVKD. The CDR3 nucleotides are TGTGCCATCAGTGATCAGACAGGGCCCTATGGCTACACCTTC. The encoded protein is CAISDQTGPYGYTF.

This chain connects TRBV4-3 to TRBJ1-2; D remains ambiguous. Trimming removed 0 bases from V and 9 bases from J, with 8 bases in between. Germline-derived CDR1 and CDR2 are LGHNA and YSLEER. The length of the CDR3 is 12 residues. The CDR3 nucleotides read TGCGCCAGCAGCCAAGACCCTATGAGCTACACCTTC. It codes for CASSQDPMSYTF.

The chain joins TRBV28 to TRBJ2-7; either TRBD1 or TRBD2 may fit D (7 bases each). CDR1 and CDR2 (germline): MDHEN, SYDVKM. The CDR3 extends over 14 amino acids. The V and J ends lost 3 bases and 4 bases respectively, with 13 bases between them. For the CDR3, the DNA is TGTGCCAGCAGTTTGCCAGGGGGGGTATACGAGCAGTACTTC. Translating it yields CASSLPGGVYEQYF.

The chain combines TRBV30 with TRBJ2-7, with TRBD1 as a possible D gene (6 bases). The germline V gene has CDR1 GTSNPN and CDR2 SVGIG (reference sequence). V gave up 4 bases and J gave up 6 bases, with 13 bases separating them. The CDR3 runs 12 residues. CDR3 sequence: CAWTETRGEQYF. For the CDR3, the DNA is TGTGCCTGGACTGAAACCAGGGGCGAGCAGTACTTC.

The rearrangement joins TRBV20-1 to TRBJ2-3, with 7 bases identical to TRBD1. This CDR3 is 11 amino acids long. The junction had 4 bases not matched to a gene; V was cut back by 4 bases and J by 9 bases. Germline V gene data show CDR1 as DFQATT and CDR2 as SNEGSKA (reference sequence). CDR3 sequence: CSAIQGDTQYF. CDR3 in DNA: TGCAGTGCTATTCAGGGGGACACGCAGTATTTT.

V gene TRBV7-9 combines with J gene TRBJ1-1; 9 nucleotides line up with TRBD1. V shed 5 bases and J 4 bases; nucleotides not matched to a gene: 5. This CDR3 region has 14 residues. CDR1 and CDR2 from the germline V gene are SEHNR and FQNEAQ (reference sequence). The CDR3 nucleotides read TGTGCCAGCAGCCAGACAGGGGGGATCACTGAAGCTTTCTTT. This encodes CASSQTGGITEAFF. The whole variable domain, filled in from reference TRBV7-9 and TRBJ1-1, reads DTGVSQNPRHKITKRGQNVTFRCDPISEHNRLYWYRQTLGQGPEFLTYFQNEAQLEKSRLLSDRFSAERPKGSFSTLEIQRTEQGDSAMYLCASSQTGGITEAFFGQGTRLTVV.

J is TRBJ2-1 and V is TRBV2, with 7 positions matching TRBD1. With V trimmed by 6 bases and J by 13 bases, 12 bases remained unmatched. CDR1 is SNHLY, CDR2 FYNNEI, per germline. The CDR3 runs to 13 residues. The CDR3 protein is CASRGGRAPRQFF. The CDR3 coding sequence is TGTGCCAGCAGAGGGGGCAGGGCGCCACGACAGTTCTTC.

V and J are TRBV28 and TRBJ1-1; no definite D call. The CDR3 consists of 15 residues. CDR1 is MDHEN, CDR2 SYDVKM, per germline. Trimming removed 4 bases at V and 0 bases at J, with 12 bases between. CDR3: CASSSVGWMNTEAFF. CDR3 in DNA: TGTGCCAGCAGTTCCGTAGGGTGGATGAACACTGAAGCTTTCTTT.

The chain is built from TRBV2 and TRBJ1-1; D unclear. Trimming shortened V by 6 bases and J by 0 bases, and 11 bases separated the two germline ends. In germline, CDR1 is SNHLY, CDR2 FYNNEI. The CDR3 totals 14 residues. CDR3 loop: CASRDQLLNTEAFF. As DNA, the CDR3 is TGTGCCAGCAGAGATCAACTTTTGAACACTGAAGCTTTCTTT. The variable domain in full, completed from reference TRBV2 and TRBJ1-1, reads EPEVTQTPSHQVTQMGQEVILRCVPISNHLYFYWYRQILGQKVEFLVSFYNNEISEKSEIFDDQFSVERPDGSNFTLKIRSTKLEDSAMYFCASRDQLLNTEAFFGQGTRLTVV.

The chain uses TRBV5-1 and TRBJ1-5, with TRBD1 matching over 11 bases. Germline-derived CDR1 and CDR2 are SGHRS and YFSETQ. The V gene end was trimmed by 4 bases and the J gene end by 2 bases; junction bases not matched to a gene: 5. The CDR3 consists of 16 residues. CDR3 in DNA: TGCGCCAGCAGCAGGACAGGGGGCGCTGGCAATCAGCCCCAGCATTTT. Its protein is CASSRTGGAGNQPQHF.

The chain combines TRBV19 with TRBJ1-5, with D perhaps matching TRBD1 (6 bases). The CDR3 has 14 amino acids. The V end lost 10 bases, the J end lost 4 bases, and 17 bases lay between the germline ends. CDR1 and CDR2 from the germline V gene are LNHDA and SQIVND (reference sequence). CDR3 sequence reads: CATLDRRGNQPQHF. The DNA for the CDR3 is TGTGCCACCCTAGACAGGCGTGGAAATCAGCCCCAGCATTTT.

The chain joins TRBV27 to TRBJ2-1; 9 bases map to TRBD1. CDR1 MNHEY and CDR2 SMNVEV come from the germline V gene (reference sequence). This CDR3 region has 17 residues. V was pared by 5 bases and J by 4 bases, with 12 bases of the junction left unmatched. This CDR3 reads CASSRPGTGSRYNEQFF. CDR3 DNA: TGTGCCAGCAGTCGACCAGGGACAGGGTCTCGGTACAATGAGCAGTTCTTC.

V and J are TRBV6-2 or TRBV6-3 and TRBJ1-2; D is possibly TRBD1 (6 bases). Germline V lookup: CDR1 MNHEY, CDR2 SVGEGT. This CDR3 is built from 13 residues. Trimming removed 4 bases from V and 7 bases from J, with 13 bases in between. CDR3 sequence: CASSFRGAAGYTF. The CDR3, as DNA: TGTGCCAGCAGTTTTAGGGGGGCGGCTGGCTACACCTTC.

V is TRBV30 and J is TRBJ1-2; a weak D match, TRBD1 (5 bases). Trimming pared 7 bases from V and 2 bases from J, leaving 11 bases between. CDR3 length equals 12 residues. Germline assignment: CDR1 GTSNPN and CDR2 SVGIG (reference sequence). This CDR3 reads CALVGENYGYTF. DNA for the CDR3: TGTGCCTTGGTAGGGGAGAACTATGGCTACACCTTC.

The gene calls are TRBV13 and TRBJ2-7; 7 bases fit TRBD1. Trimming cost V 5 bases and J 5 bases; bases outside gene matches: 15. This CDR3 contains 16 residues. Germline CDR1 reads PRHDT; CDR2 reads FYEKMQ (reference sequence). The CDR3 DNA follows: TGTGCCAGCAGCCCTAGTGAGGCAGGGGGAAGGAACGAGCAGTACTTC. Protein product: CASSPSEAGGRNEQYF.